This T cell receptor beta chain comes out of a study of T cell repertoires in cytomegalovirus infection. Study as a whole: TCR beta signatures that were public indicated CMV infection and matching HLA type.

Via MiXCR, TCRdb re-called the reads, giving one row per CDR3 protein. Of about 180,000 distinct CDR3 sequences in the sample, less than 25% are singletons; the top ten hold roughly 25%. With regard to this clonotype: Its antigen is currently unknown.

Specimen: CD8+ T cells from cultured PBMCs, collected from culture after CMV antigen stimulation. This TCR derives from a human donor in good health (CMV status not recorded). Some clones in this sample may be carry-over from other donors' samples.

The CDR3 protein is CATQSQGQYTGELFF. The CDR3 DNA follows: TGTGCCACCCAATCCCAGGGACAGTACACCGGGGAGCTGTTTTTT. This rearrangement joins TRBV12-3 or TRBV12-4 to TRBJ2-2; TRBD1 matches at 7 bases. The CDR3 length is 15 residues. J lost 3 bases, V lost 10 bases, and 11 bases had no gene match.